Reported below is one T cell receptor (beta chain). Its antigen target is currently unknown. No base-level quality is on record; no much larger clone is a single base apart. The immunoSEQ Assay, a bias-controlled multiplex PCR, was used to amplify TCRbeta CDR3 regions from genomic DNA. For the original study's pipeline: Nucleated cell counts per sample were estimated from amplification of reference gene primers within the assay. Sequence reads were collapsed and filtered to measure the absolute abundance of every unique TCRbeta CDR3 rearrangement. For each sample, productive Simpson clonality was calculated by taking the square root of Simpson's diversity index across productive rearrangements. As stored in TCRdb, this immuneACCESS dataset retains in-frame rearrangements with V and J assigned. A fraction of the clones does not appear; measured against another copy, unresolved V genes explain less than half of the discrepancy, and the remainder lacks a known reason. V, J and clone size derive from that table, while D and trimming were established from the DNA sequence. The sample table shows roughly 150,000 clones, and just under 85% are seen once. The top ten clones comprise around 8% of the sample.

At one collaborating source in Seattle, patients were enrolled during active infection and were followed longitudinally through the course of disease. Whole blood was collected in K2EDTA tubes by collaborating institutions according to the institutions' own protocols. For TCRbeta analysis, collaborator samples were shipped as frozen whole blood, as isolated PBMCs, or as DNA extracted from either sample type. Inclusive of the bounding cysteine and phenylalanine, the CDR3 is 14 residues long. The retained sequence is limited to the CDR3, 42 bases, with the frame set at the first base. According to the germline V gene, CDR1 reads SGHTS and CDR2 reads YDEGEE. The germline V end is reduced by 4 bases and the J end by 7 bases; junction bases left unmatched: 8. The sample originates from a study of blood T cell repertoires in COVID-19 (dated by TCRdb to the early 2020s). In terms of the full investigation: Samples covering the acute and convalescent phases of COVID-19 were provided by collaborators in the United States, Italy and Spain. The repertoires were released in a freely available public database meant as a resource for research on the immune response to SARS-CoV-2. Samples were obtained from the ongoing ImmuneRACE study (first 160 participants) and from roughly 1,300 subjects provided by 6 global collaborators. The prospective study material was composed of cDNA or gDNA derived from T cells, B-cell-depleted T cells, or PBMCs. Nearly every sample came with metadata listing a de-identified subject ID, COVID-19 status, age in years and sex. Subjects who had been exposed to COVID-19, were actively infected with it, or had recovered from it provided the deeply sampled blood TCRbeta repertoires that made up the dataset. HLA class I and class II types, where available, came from metadata supplied by the sample provider rather than from assay-based typing. What the work shows at the level of the full study, not this receptor alone: How much clinical and demographic metadata was included differed by source and by participant, and the metadata was provided uncurated.

The clonotype was recovered from a woman of 80 years or more with COVID-19, enrolled during active disease. Sample: peripheral blood. The chain uses TRBV5-8 and TRBJ1-2; 9 middle bases align to TRBD1. The sequence in DNA is TGTGCCAGCAGCGTGGGACAGGGCAATGTTGGCTACACCTTC. Its protein is CASSVGQGNVGYTF.